The 14 T cell receptor beta chains listed next were all sequenced from one sample in a study of post-analysis software for immune sequencing data (dated by TCRdb to between 2014 and 2017). The paper's findings and limits, for the study overall: Significantly higher frequencies in patients than in controls were found for roughly 5 TRBV segments, including TRBV5-6, TRBV5-1 and TRBV20-1.

Library creation used PCR. The instrument given in TCRdb is Illumina HiSeq 2500. To reduce PCR and sequencing biases, unique molecular identifiers were incorporated into the TCR beta cDNA libraries. TCRdb itself trimmed the public reads at Q25 with fastp, ran MiXCR and retained productive beta chains. When rows share a CDR3 protein, they turn into one entry using the most common DNA and genes. A total of hundreds of thousands of distinct CDR3 sequences appear in this sample, approximately 60% of them only once. The top ten constitute approximately 10% of the sample. Antigens of these TCRs are unknown. Sample: blood. All receptors derive from a girl aged 2-10 years with multiple sclerosis.

The chain joins TRBV5-1 to TRBJ2-2, with D possibly TRBD2 on 6 matching bases. This CDR3 has 16 residues. Germline CDR1 and CDR2: SGHRS and YFSETQ. V was pared by 4 bases and J by 3 bases, with 16 bases between. The chain's CDR3 is CASSGGLRPYTGELFF. The CDR3 bases are TGCGCCAGCAGCGGGGGACTCCGCCCGTACACCGGGGAGCTGTTTTTT.

The rearrangement joins TRBV5-1 to TRBJ2-7; D possibly matches TRBD1 or TRBD2 (6 bases each). The J call could be wrong; TRBJ2-4 is a better fit for the DNA end. CDR3 size: 17 residues. The germline V gene encodes CDR1 SGHRS and CDR2 YFSETQ. CDR3: CASSSFPQGGGKNIQYF. CDR3 in DNA: TGCGCCAGCAGCTCTTTTCCACAGGGAGGAGGCAAAAACATTCAGTACTTC.

J is TRBJ1-1 and V is TRBV7-9; D uncertain. This CDR3 has 15 residues. From germline, CDR1 is SEHNR and CDR2 FQNEAQ (reference sequence). V gave up 11 bases and J gave up 0 bases, with 19 bases separating them. This CDR3 reads CADAETDAMNTEAFF. The CDR3 DNA is TGTGCCGACGCGGAGACTGATGCTATGAACACTGAAGCTTTCTTT.

The V and J genes are TRBV5-1 and TRBJ2-3; TRBD2 aligns across 8 bases. V dropped 0 bases and J dropped 1; count of bases not matched to a gene: 10. In germline, CDR1 is SGHRS, CDR2 YFSETQ. The CDR3 spans 18 residues. CDR3 DNA: TGCGCCAGCAGCTTGGGGAAGCGGGAGAGAAGGGGCACAGATACGCAGTATTTT. Encoded protein: CASSLGKRERRGTDTQYF.

This clonotype came up a few times. The CDR3 spells CASSPPGGGSSYEQYF. DNA of the CDR3: TGTGCCAGCAGTCCTCCAGGAGGCGGGAGCTCCTACGAGCAGTACTTC. The rearrangement links TRBV6-6 to TRBJ2-7, with 7 positions matching TRBD2. V dropped 5 bases and J dropped 0; count of bases not matched to a gene: 10. The germline V gene has CDR1 MNHNY and CDR2 SVGAGI (reference sequence). The CDR3 loop spans 16 amino acids.

The rearrangement links TRBV24-1 to TRBJ1-2; D perhaps matches TRBD1 (6 bases). The germline CDR1 and CDR2 sequences are KGHDR and SFDVKD. V lost 4 bases, J lost 4 bases, and 15 bases lay in between. The CDR3 consists of 15 residues. DNA for the CDR3: TGTGCCACCAGTGAAGGTGCAGGGGAACCCTATGGCTACACCTTC. Protein: CATSEGAGEPYGYTF.

This sequence joins TRBV4-3 and TRBJ2-3; D not resolved. V was trimmed by 3 bases and J by 4 bases, leaving 11 bases between them. The CDR3 totals 14 residues. From germline, CDR1 is LGHNA and CDR2 YSLEER. As DNA, the CDR3 is TGCGCCAGCAGCCAGACTCCTAAAGCAGATACGCAGTATTTT. Translation gives CASSQTPKADTQYF.

This sequence joins TRBV12-3 or TRBV12-4 and TRBJ2-1, with 10 bases aligning to TRBD2. There are 15 residues in the CDR3. The V and J ends lost 7 bases and 7 bases, in that order; junction bases with no gene match: 10. In nucleotides, the CDR3 is TGTGCCAGCATGGATCTAGCGGGAGATCGGAATGAGCAGTTCTTC. As protein: CASMDLAGDRNEQFF.

This clonotype was detected a few times. The chain uses TRBV5-4 and TRBJ2-5; D unresolved. Trimming took 0 bases from V and 4 from J, leaving 7 bases between them. This CDR3 contains 13 residues. In germline, CDR1 is SGHNT, CDR2 YYREEE (reference sequence). The CDR3 protein is CASSLGALETQYF. The CDR3 DNA follows: TGTGCCAGCAGCTTGGGGGCCTTAGAGACCCAGTACTTC.

The chain couples TRBV2 to TRBJ2-1; 13 nucleotides match TRBD2. Looked up from germline, CDR1 is SNHLY and CDR2 is FYNNEI. Germline trimming cut 4 bases from V and 8 bases from J; bases unmatched to any gene: 5. The CDR3 sequence is 15 residues long. The DNA for the CDR3 is TGTGCCAGCAGTGCAGGGACTAGCGGGGTAGATGAGCAGTTCTTC. This sequence encodes CASSAGTSGVDEQFF.

The chain has TRBV6-5 and TRBJ1-1; maybe TRBD1 (6 bases). The germline V gene has CDR1 MNHEY and CDR2 SVGAGI. V was cut by 0 bases and J by 1 base, with 12 bases left in between. The CDR3 extends over 16 amino acids. The CDR3 is CASSYSLQGENTEAFF. CDR3 bases: TGTGCCAGCAGTTACTCTCTACAGGGAGAGAACACTGAAGCTTTCTTT.

This clonotype has just a few counts. This chain joins TRBV3-1 and TRBJ1-1; D is unresolved. Germline-derived CDR1 and CDR2 are LGHDT and YNNKEL (reference sequence). The CDR3 spans 14 residues. Trimming removed 4 bases from V and 5 bases from J, with 14 bases in between. CDR3 sequence (DNA): TGTGCCAGCAGCCCCCTCTCGTCCAGGACTGAAGCTTTCTTT. It yields the protein CASSPLSSRTEAFF.

As to this clonotype: One end of the junction fails to match germline, which may point to a read error. The chain recombines TRBV6-1 with TRBJ1-2, with D perhaps matching TRBD1 (5 bases). This CDR3 is 16 amino acids long. CDR1 MNHNS and CDR2 SASEGT come from the germline V gene. CDR3 in amino acids: CASSEAGAGSSYGYNF. DNA of the CDR3: TGTGCCAGCAGTGAAGCTGGGGCAGGGAGTAGCTATGGCTACAACTTC.

The J gene is TRBJ2-2, the V gene TRBV10-3; 7 bases map to TRBD1. Germline trimming cut 6 bases from V and 3 bases from J; bases unmatched to any gene: 7. This CDR3 has 15 residues. Germline V gene lookup returns CDR1 ENHRY and CDR2 SYGVKD. In DNA, the CDR3 is TGTGCCATCAGACCGGGACAGAGTTACACCGGGGAGCTGTTTTTT. Protein sequence: CAIRPGQSYTGELFF.